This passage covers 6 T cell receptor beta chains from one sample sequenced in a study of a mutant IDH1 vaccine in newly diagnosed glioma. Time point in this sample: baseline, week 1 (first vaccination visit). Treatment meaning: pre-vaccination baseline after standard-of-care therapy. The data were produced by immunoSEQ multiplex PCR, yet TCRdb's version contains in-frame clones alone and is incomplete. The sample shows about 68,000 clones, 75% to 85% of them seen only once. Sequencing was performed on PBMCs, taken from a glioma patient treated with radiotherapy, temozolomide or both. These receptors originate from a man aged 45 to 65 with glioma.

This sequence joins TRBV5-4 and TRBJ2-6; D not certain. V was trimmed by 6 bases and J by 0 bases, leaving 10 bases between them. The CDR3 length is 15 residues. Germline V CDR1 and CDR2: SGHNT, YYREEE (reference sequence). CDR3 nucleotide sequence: TGTGCCAGCATTCTCTGGGGCTCTGGGGCCAACGTCCTGACTTTC. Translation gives CASILWGSGANVLTF.

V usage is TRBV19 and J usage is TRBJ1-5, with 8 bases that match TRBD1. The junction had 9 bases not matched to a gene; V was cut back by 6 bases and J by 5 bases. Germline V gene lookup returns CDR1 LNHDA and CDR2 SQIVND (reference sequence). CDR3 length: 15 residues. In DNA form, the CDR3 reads TGTGCCAGTAGCCTTGGACAGGGCATAGATCAGCCCCAGCATTTT. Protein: CASSLGQGIDQPQHF.

CDR3 bases: TGTGCCAGCAGTGAGAGGGGTCTACCACCCCTCCACTTT. Its translation: CASSERGLPPLHF. The chain combines TRBV27 with TRBJ1-6; maybe TRBD1 (5 bases). Trimming cost V 5 bases and J 11 bases, with 13 bases left between them. The CDR3 is made up of 13 amino acids. Per germline, CDR1 MNHEY and CDR2 SMNVEV (reference sequence).

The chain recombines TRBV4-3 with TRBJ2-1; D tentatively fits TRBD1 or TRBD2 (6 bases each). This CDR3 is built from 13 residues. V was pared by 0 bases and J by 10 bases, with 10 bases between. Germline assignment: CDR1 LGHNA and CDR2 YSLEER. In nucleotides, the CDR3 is TGCGCCAGCAGCCAAGAGGGGGGCAGGGAGCAGTTCTTC. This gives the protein CASSQEGGREQFF.

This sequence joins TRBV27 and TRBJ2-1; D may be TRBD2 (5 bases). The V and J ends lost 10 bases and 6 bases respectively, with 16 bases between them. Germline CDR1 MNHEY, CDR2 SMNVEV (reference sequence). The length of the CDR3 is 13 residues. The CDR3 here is CATSGGMSNEQFF. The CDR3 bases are TGTGCCACCTCAGGAGGAATGAGCAATGAGCAGTTCTTC.

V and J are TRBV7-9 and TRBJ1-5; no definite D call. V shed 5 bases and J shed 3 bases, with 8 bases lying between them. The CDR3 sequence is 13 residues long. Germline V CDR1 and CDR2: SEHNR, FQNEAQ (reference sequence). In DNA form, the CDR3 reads TGTGCCAGCAGCCTGATGGACAATCAGCCCCAGCATTTT. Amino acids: CASSLMDNQPQHF.